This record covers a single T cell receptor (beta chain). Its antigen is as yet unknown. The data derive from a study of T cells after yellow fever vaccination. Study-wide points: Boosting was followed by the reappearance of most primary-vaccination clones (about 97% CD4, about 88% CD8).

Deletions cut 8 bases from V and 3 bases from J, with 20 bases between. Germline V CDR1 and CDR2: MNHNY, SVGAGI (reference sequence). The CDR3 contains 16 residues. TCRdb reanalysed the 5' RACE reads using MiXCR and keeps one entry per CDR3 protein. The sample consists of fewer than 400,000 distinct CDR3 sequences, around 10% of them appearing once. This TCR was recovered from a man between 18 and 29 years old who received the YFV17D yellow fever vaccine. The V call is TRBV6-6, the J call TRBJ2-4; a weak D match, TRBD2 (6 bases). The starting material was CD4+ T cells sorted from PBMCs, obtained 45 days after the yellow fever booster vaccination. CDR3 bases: TGTGCCAGCGCTGGGCGTTCCCTCGGGAGCAAAAACATTCAGTACTTC. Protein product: CASAGRSLGSKNIQYF.